Detailed here is one TCR beta chain. Its antigen is undetermined. The study ran its PCR with 60 Vbeta and 13 Jbeta primers. Profiled with immunoSEQ multiplex PCR; TCRdb holds only in-frame clones, not every one. The sample includes roughly 120,000 clones, 70% to 90% of them seen just once. CDR1 and CDR2 from the germline V gene are SGHTS and YDEGEE. This CDR3 contains 17 residues. V lost 4 bases, J lost 2 bases, and 21 bases lay in between. This specimen belongs to a study of cytomegalovirus exposure and HLA in healthy donors. General study results and limits: Clonal expansion, a later analysis showed, was greater in HLA-associated TCR beta chains than in equally common others. Later analysis reportedly placed an Asian-associated ancestry cluster below the approximately 700-donor mean in N-insertions. When presence/absence was analysed, sequencing depth was taken to be roughly uniform across donors.

The sample was PBMCs. V usage is TRBV5-8 and J usage is TRBJ1-2; tentatively, D is TRBD1 (5 bases). This receptor was obtained from a man in his forties or fifties in good health and CMV-seronegative. The CDR3 sequence is CASSPWGGELLNYGYTF. CDR3 coding DNA: TGTGCCAGCAGCCCCTGGGGCGGGGAACTTTTAAACTATGGCTACACCTTC.